Listed here are 27 T cell receptor beta chains from one sample, sequenced in a study of breast tumors, draining lymph nodes, adjacent tissues. The lymph nodes were axillary draining lymph nodes from breast cancer patients. TCRdb reprocessed the multiplex PCR reads with MiXCR, giving one entry per CDR3 protein. The sample contains 83,000 or so distinct CDR3 sequences, under 25% of which appear only once. Sequencing used axillary lymph node tissue. These TCRs come from a female donor with breast cancer. Some clones in this sample may be carry-over from other donors' samples.

This clonotype was counted only a few times. Just one base apart from a much larger clone, this may be a read error. This chain connects TRBV20-1 to TRBJ1-5, with a weak D call TRBD1 (5 bases). Germline loops: CDR1 DFQATT, CDR2 SNEGSKA (reference sequence). The CDR3 sequence is 14 residues long. This CDR3 reads CSARVRASNQPPHF. CDR3 DNA sequence: TGCAGTGCTAGGGTCAGGGCAAGCAATCAGCCCCCGCATTTT.

This clonotype was observed a handful of times. The chain combines TRBV7-9 with TRBJ2-1, with 8 bases lining up with TRBD1. The germline V gene has CDR1 SEHNR and CDR2 FQNEAQ (reference sequence). With 5 bases clipped from V and 8 bases from J, the junction kept 20 bases outside the gene matches. This CDR3 spans 18 amino acids. CDR3 protein: CASSLPRPHRGALDEQFF. In DNA form, the CDR3 reads TGTGCCAGCAGCCTCCCCCGCCCCCACAGGGGGGCATTGGATGAGCAGTTCTTC.

The gene calls are TRBV28 and TRBJ1-5, with a tentative D call TRBD1 (6 bases). Germline lookup yields CDR1 MDHEN and CDR2 SYDVKM. Trimming removed 8 bases from V and 7 bases from J, with 15 bases in between. The CDR3 extends over 13 amino acids. This chain's CDR3 is CASVEGVGQPQHF. As DNA, the CDR3 is TGTGCCAGCGTTGAGGGGGTAGGGCAGCCCCAGCATTTT. Full variable domain (missing parts from reference TRBV28 and TRBJ1-5): DVKVTQSSRYLVKRTGEKVFLECVQDMDHENMFWYRQDPGLGLRLIYFSYDVKMKEKGDIPEGYSVSREKKERFSLILESASTNQTSMYLCASVEGVGQPQHFGDGTRLSIL.

This clonotype was seen many times. The rearrangement uses TRBV7-2 and TRBJ1-2, with D uncertain. Trimming removed 5 bases at V and 4 bases at J, with 14 bases between. This CDR3 has 14 amino acids. Germline CDR1 reads SGHTA; CDR2 reads FQGNSA. This CDR3 is CASSLSPEGYGYTF. The DNA of the CDR3 is TGTGCCAGCAGCCTCAGCCCCGAAGGCTATGGCTACACCTTC.

The V gene is TRBV28, the J gene TRBJ2-7; 9 bases map to TRBD2. With 10 bases clipped from V and 6 bases from J, the junction kept 16 bases outside the gene matches. CDR1 is MDHEN and CDR2 is SYDVKM in the germline V gene. This CDR3 region has 15 residues. In DNA form, the CDR3 reads TGTGCCACCGTGTTAGGGGCGGGACTAGCATCCGAGCAGTACTTC. This encodes CATVLGAGLASEQYF. Based on the CDR3 plus reference TRBV28 and TRBJ2-7, the full variable domain is DVKVTQSSRYLVKRTGEKVFLECVQDMDHENMFWYRQDPGLGLRLIYFSYDVKMKEKGDIPEGYSVSREKKERFSLILESASTNQTSMYLCATVLGAGLASEQYFGPGTRLTVT.

This clonotype came up a few times. The rearrangement uses TRBV6-2 or TRBV6-3 and TRBJ1-5, with D possibly being TRBD1 (6 bases). The CDR3 runs 17 residues. Germline V gene lookup returns CDR1 MNHEY and CDR2 SVGEGT. V was trimmed by 4 bases and J by 3 bases, leaving 19 bases between them. CDR3 protein: CASSLEGGNINNQPQHF. In nucleotides, the CDR3 is TGTGCCAGCAGTTTGGAGGGGGGGAATATCAACAATCAGCCCCAGCATTTT.

About this clonotype itself: This CDR3 is missing its conserved last phenylalanine or tryptophan, likely due to a read error. The chain joins TRBV5-5 to TRBJ2-1, with D uncertain. CDR1 is SGHKS and CDR2 is YYEKEE in the germline V gene (reference sequence). This CDR3 is built from 16 residues. Trimming cost V 4 bases and J 0 bases, with 14 bases left between them. CDR3 protein: CASSPYSRSSYNEQFL. For the CDR3, the DNA is TGTGCCAGCAGCCCCTATAGTCGGAGCTCCTACAATGAGCAGTTCCTC.

This clonotype was seen many times. The V gene is TRBV24-1, the J gene TRBJ2-1; TRBD1 is a possible D gene (6 bases). This CDR3 comprises 18 residues. Trimming removed 1 base from V and 3 bases from J, with 18 bases in between. In germline, CDR1 is KGHDR, CDR2 SFDVKD. This chain's CDR3 is CATSDFTRGPRGYNEQFF. The CDR3 DNA reads as TGTGCCACCAGTGATTTTACCAGGGGTCCTAGGGGCTACAATGAGCAGTTCTTC.

With respect to this clonotype: A much larger clone is a single base away; this may be a read error. The chain has TRBV19 and TRBJ2-1; no reliable D call. Germline lookup yields CDR1 LNHDA and CDR2 SQIVND (reference sequence). The CDR3 sequence is 16 residues long. In nucleotides, the CDR3 is TGTGCCAGTAGTGTAGACCCCCGGAGCTCCTACAATGAGCAGTTCTTC. Residues: CASSVDPRSSYNEQFF.

This clonotype was seen many times. V and J are TRBV11-2 and TRBJ2-7; weak D call: TRBD1 (6 bases). The CDR3 has 15 residues. From germline, CDR1 is SGHAT and CDR2 FQNNGV. Trimming pared 0 bases from V and 2 bases from J, leaving 11 bases between. CDR3 loop: CASSLESGHPYEQYF. CDR3 coding DNA: TGTGCCAGCAGCTTAGAGTCGGGACACCCCTACGAGCAGTACTTC.

This clonotype has at least ten counts. The rearrangement uses TRBV5-1 and TRBJ2-1, with 7 nucleotides matching TRBD1. Germline trimming cut 2 bases from V and 4 bases from J; bases unmatched to any gene: 3. Germline CDR1 is SGHRS and CDR2 is YFSETQ. The CDR3 has 14 residues. CDR3 residues: CASSFDRAYNEQFF. Here the CDR3 DNA reads TGCGCCAGCAGCTTTGACAGGGCTTACAATGAGCAGTTCTTC.

Many counts were recorded for this clonotype. The chain carries TRBV7-9 and TRBJ1-4; D uncertain. Trimming cost V 0 bases and J 4 bases, with 6 bases left between them. This CDR3 is 14 amino acids long. The germline gives CDR1 SEHNR, CDR2 FQNEAQ (reference sequence). CDR3 DNA sequence: TGTGCCAGCAGCTTAGCCGGGAGTAATGAAAAACTGTTTTTT. The encoded protein is CASSLAGSNEKLFF.

This clonotype was counted ten times or more. The V call is TRBV9, the J call TRBJ2-7, with D possibly matching TRBD2 (5 bases). The V gene's germline CDR1 is SGDLS and CDR2 YYNGEE. This CDR3 spans 15 amino acids. The V end lost 0 bases, the J end lost 6 bases, and 16 bases lay between the germline ends. CDR3 in DNA: TGTGCCAGCAGCGTAGATGCGGGTTCCCCTCTCGAGCAGTACTTC. Amino acids: CASSVDAGSPLEQYF.

This clonotype has ten or more counts. The chain uses TRBV6-5 and TRBJ2-7; tentatively, D is TRBD2 (5 bases). The CDR3 length is 14 residues. Per the germline V gene, CDR1 is MNHEY and CDR2 is SVGAGI. The ends were cut back, 6 bases at V and 1 base at J, with 13 bases in the middle. The CDR3 coding sequence is TGTGCCAGCAGCCGCGGACTGTTATCCTACGAGCAGTACTTC. This encodes CASSRGLLSYEQYF.

This clonotype was counted ten times or more. CDR3 in DNA: TGTGCCAGTAGACCAACAAGTTTAAGCACAGATACGCAGTATTTT. Translation: CASRPTSLSTDTQYF. V and J are TRBV19 and TRBJ2-3; D call uncertain. The ends were cut back, 6 bases at V and 0 bases at J, with 13 bases in the middle. The CDR3 loop spans 15 amino acids. Looked up from germline, CDR1 is LNHDA and CDR2 is SQIVND (reference sequence).

The CDR3 sequence is CASSLGQIRSSYNSPLHF. The CDR3 coding sequence is TGTGCCAGCAGTTTAGGGCAGATCAGGAGCTCCTATAATTCACCCCTCCACTTT. The genes are TRBV28 and TRBJ1-6; D is unclear. Trimming removed 2 bases from V and 0 bases from J, with 14 bases in between. Germline CDR1 MDHEN, CDR2 SYDVKM. The CDR3 is 18 residues long.

This clonotype has more than one count but fewer than ten. The genes are TRBV28 and TRBJ2-5; TRBD2 agrees at 7 bases. Trimming at V came to 3 bases and at J to 5 bases, leaving 12 bases not matched to a gene. Germline lookup yields CDR1 MDHEN and CDR2 SYDVKM. The CDR3 is made up of 16 amino acids. The CDR3 loop reads CASSFFWAGDLETQYF. The CDR3 coding sequence is TGTGCCAGCAGTTTTTTTTGGGCGGGAGATCTTGAGACCCAGTACTTC.

V is TRBV20-1 and J is TRBJ2-3, with D possibly being TRBD2 (7 bases). Trimming pared 8 bases from V and 2 bases from J, leaving 11 bases between. Germline CDR1 DFQATT, CDR2 SNEGSKA (reference sequence). The CDR3 consists of 12 residues. CDR3 sequence: CSTRGATDTQYF. The CDR3 DNA follows: TGCAGTACACGGGGGGCCACAGATACGCAGTATTTT.

In its sample, this clonotype was seen a few times. The chain carries TRBV4-1 and TRBJ2-5; 8 nucleotides match TRBD2. The CDR3 contains 19 residues. The trim removed 2 bases at V and 4 bases at J, leaving 18 bases unmatched. In germline, CDR1 is MGHRA, CDR2 YSYEKL. This CDR3 reads CASSQNPPEQRERRETQYF. The CDR3 coding sequence is TGCGCCAGCAGCCAAAATCCGCCGGAACAGCGGGAGAGGAGAGAGACCCAGTACTTC.

This clonotype has at least ten counts. The chain couples TRBV20-1 to TRBJ2-5; D is unclear. Germline lookup yields CDR1 DFQATT and CDR2 SNEGSKA (reference sequence). The V and J ends lost 3 bases and 3 bases respectively, with 2 bases between them. This CDR3 is built from 10 residues. CDR3 sequence: CSASEETQYF. DNA of the CDR3: TGCAGTGCTAGTGAAGAGACCCAGTACTTC.

This clonotype was seen ten or more times. The chain employs TRBV4-2 and TRBJ2-7; D unclear. The V gene's germline CDR1 is LGHNA and CDR2 YNFKEQ. Trimming took off 0 bases at V and 9 bases at J, with 12 bases between the two ends. The CDR3 is 13 amino acids. The CDR3 spells CASSQDPERGQYF. CDR3 coding DNA: TGTGCCAGCAGCCAAGATCCGGAGCGCGGGCAGTACTTC.

The count of this clonotype is one. This chain links TRBV28 with TRBJ2-7; the match to TRBD2 covers 15 bases. This CDR3 has 16 amino acids. Germline values: CDR1 MDHEN, CDR2 SYDVKM. V lost 8 bases and J lost 5; bases outside the gene matches: 10. CDR3 sequence reads: CASDTPRTSGRDEQYF. The CDR3 coding sequence is TGTGCCAGCGACACACCCAGGACTAGCGGGAGGGACGAGCAGTACTTC. The variable domain in full, with the rest retrieved from reference TRBV28 and TRBJ2-7, is DVKVTQSSRYLVKRTGEKVFLECVQDMDHENMFWYRQDPGLGLRLIYFSYDVKMKEKGDIPEGYSVSREKKERFSLILESASTNQTSMYLCASDTPRTSGRDEQYFGPGTRLTVT.

This clonotype was seen at least ten times. The CDR3 bases are TGTGCCAGCAGTGGCAGGGGGCGAAATACGCAGTATTTT. Translating gives CASSGRGRNTQYF. The gene calls are TRBV2 and TRBJ2-3; TRBD1 aligns across 8 bases. The CDR3 loop spans 13 amino acids. Per the germline V gene, CDR1 is SNHLY and CDR2 is FYNNEI. Trimming cost V 4 bases and J 7 bases; bases outside gene matches: 4.

As to this clonotype: A much larger clone sits a single nucleotide away, making a read error possible. This sequence joins TRBV6-5 and TRBJ2-3; 7 bases are a match to TRBD1. V shed 8 bases, J shed 1 base, and the junction held 6 bases outside the gene matches. Germline V gives CDR1 MNHEY, CDR2 SVGAGI. This CDR3 is 14 amino acids long. CDR3 residues: CASGATGGTDTQYF. CDR3 DNA: TGTGCCAGCGGGGCCACAGGGGGCACAGATACGCAGTATTTT.

This clonotype was seen many times. V usage is TRBV6-6 and J usage is TRBJ2-1, with 11 bases that match TRBD2. V gave up 2 bases and J gave up 5 bases; unmatched junction bases: 8. The CDR3 spans 17 residues. Germline CDR1 and CDR2: MNHNY and SVGAGI (reference sequence). CDR3 loop: CASSYGTSGAVHNEQFF. CDR3 sequence (DNA): TGTGCCAGCAGTTACGGGACTAGCGGCGCGGTGCACAATGAGCAGTTCTTC.

This chain connects TRBV30 to TRBJ2-5; D gene unclear. Trimming removed 0 bases from V and 2 bases from J, with 10 bases in between. This CDR3 region has 14 residues. Looked up from germline, CDR1 is GTSNPN and CDR2 is SVGIG (reference sequence). The DNA of the CDR3 is TGTGCCTGGAGTGTAGTAGCCGTTCAAGAGACCCAGTACTTC. Protein product: CAWSVVAVQETQYF.

This clonotype was counted a few times. The chain employs TRBV28 and TRBJ2-3, with 9 bases aligning to TRBD2. This CDR3 region has 15 residues. CDR1 and CDR2 from the germline V gene are MDHEN and SYDVKM. J lost 4 bases, V lost 3 bases, and 5 bases had no gene match. CDR3 nucleotides: TGTGCCAGCAGTTTTGATCGCGGGAGGGCAGATACGCAGTATTTT. It yields the protein CASSFDRGRADTQYF. Together with reference TRBV28 and TRBJ2-3, the CDR3 gives the full variable domain: DVKVTQSSRYLVKRTGEKVFLECVQDMDHENMFWYRQDPGLGLRLIYFSYDVKMKEKGDIPEGYSVSREKKERFSLILESASTNQTSMYLCASSFDRGRADTQYFGPGTRLTVL.